A selection of T cell receptor beta chains follows, all from one sample in a study of blood T cell repertoires in COVID-19. Method: immunoSEQ multiplex PCR; TCRdb's copy keeps in-frame clones and lacks some. The table lists 200,000 to 250,000 clones, 70% to 90% of them singletons. Sequences were obtained from PBMCs or T cells enriched from blood (not recorded which). Receptors were obtained from a man aged 50-60 years who had been exposed to COVID-19. Both conserved end residues are part of each CDR3. The D gene is left open where the match is weak. Where a row states a size, it is once, few, many or the class of an expanded clone; other rows omit it.

clone size: .; D gene: .; V gene: TRBV5-1; J gene: TRBJ1-2; CDR3 DNA: TGCGCCAGCAGCTTGGACAGGGAAAACTATGGCTACACCTTC; CDR3 protein: CASSLDRENYGYTF
clone size: .; D gene: .; V gene: TRBV28; J gene: TRBJ1-3; CDR3 DNA: TGTGCCAGCAGTTTACAGGGACTCTCTGGAAACACCATATATTTT; CDR3 protein: CASSLQGLSGNTIYF
clone size: .; D gene: .; V gene: TRBV30; J gene: TRBJ2-5; CDR3 DNA: TGTGCCCACAAACTCAGGGGAGGGCCGTTGGAGACCCAGTACTTC; CDR3 protein: CAHKLRGGPLETQYF
clone size: .; D gene: TRBD1; V gene: TRBV4-1; J gene: TRBJ1-6; CDR3 DNA: TGCGCCGCCGGGACAGGGTTTCAATCACCCCTCCACTTT; CDR3 protein: CAAGTGFQSPLHF
clone size: once; D gene: .; V gene: TRBV12-2; J gene: TRBJ1-4; CDR3 DNA: TGTGCAAGTCGCTTAGCGGACAGGGCCACTAATGAAAAACTGTTTTTT; CDR3 protein: CASRLADRATNEKLFF
clone size: .; D gene: TRBD1; V gene: TRBV19; J gene: TRBJ1-1; CDR3 DNA: TGTGCCAGTAGTATTCGAATACAGGGGAGCGCTGAAGCTTTCTTT; CDR3 protein: CASSIRIQGSAEAFF
clone size: .; D gene: TRBD1; V gene: TRBV28; J gene: TRBJ1-2; CDR3 DNA: TGTGCCAGCAGTTTCGGGACAGGGTCGAACTATGGCTACACCTTC; CDR3 protein: CASSFGTGSNYGYTF
clone size: .; D gene: TRBD1; V gene: TRBV27; J gene: TRBJ1-2; CDR3 DNA: TGTGCCAGCAGTTGGACAGGAGGAAACTATGGCTACACCTTC; CDR3 protein: CASSWTGGNYGYTF
clone size: once; D gene: .; V gene: TRBV5-1; J gene: TRBJ1-1; CDR3 DNA: TGCGCCAGCAGCTTGTTAGGGGCAATGAACACTGAAGCTTTCTTT; CDR3 protein: CASSLLGAMNTEAFF
clone size: .; D gene: .; V gene: TRBV19; J gene: TRBJ1-1; CDR3 DNA: TGTGCCAGTAGTATCTCCGGGGGAGGGAACACTGAAGCTTTCTTT; CDR3 protein: CASSISGGGNTEAFF
clone size: .; D gene: .; V gene: TRBV5-1; J gene: TRBJ1-1; CDR3 DNA: TGCGCCAGCAGCTTGGCCAGGTCCAGGGTGGACACTGAAGCTTTCTTT; CDR3 protein: CASSLARSRVDTEAFF
clone size: .; D gene: TRBD2; V gene: TRBV2; J gene: TRBJ2-3; CDR3 DNA: TGTGCCAGCAGTATAACGGGAGGGTCCCAAGATACGCAGTATTTT; CDR3 protein: CASSITGGSQDTQYF
clone size: .; D gene: .; V gene: TRBV2; J gene: TRBJ1-5; CDR3 DNA: TGTGCCAGCAGTGGATACTCGGGGGATCAGCCCCAGCATTTT; CDR3 protein: CASSGYSGDQPQHF
clone size: .; D gene: TRBD1; V gene: TRBV16; J gene: TRBJ1-1; CDR3 DNA: TGTGCCAGCAGCCAACCCGACAGGGGCACTGAAGCTTTCTTT; CDR3 protein: CASSQPDRGTEAFF
clone size: .; D gene: TRBD1; V gene: TRBV27; J gene: TRBJ1-2; CDR3 DNA: TGTGCCAGCAGTTTGACTTGGACAGGGCGGTCTGGCTACACCTTC; CDR3 protein: CASSLTWTGRSGYTF
clone size: .; D gene: TRBD1; V gene: TRBV11-2; J gene: TRBJ2-7; CDR3 DNA: TGTGCCAGCAGCACCGGACCCCGGGACAGGAACTCCTACGAGCAGTACTTC; CDR3 protein: CASSTGPRDRNSYEQYF
clone size: .; D gene: .; V gene: TRBV6-5; J gene: TRBJ2-1; CDR3 DNA: TGTGCCAGCAGTTCATCTAGCCCTAGCTCCTACAATGAGCAGTTCTTC; CDR3 protein: CASSSSSPSSYNEQFF
clone size: .; D gene: TRBD2; V gene: TRBV11-2; J gene: TRBJ2-5; CDR3 DNA: TGTGCCAGCAGCTTAGCGCTAGCGGGGGCAGAGACCCAGTACTTC; CDR3 protein: CASSLALAGAETQYF
clone size: .; D gene: .; V gene: TRBV5-8; J gene: TRBJ1-4; CDR3 DNA: TGTGCCAGCAGCTTGGGTCAGGTCGGGGTGGCTAATGAAAAACTGTTTTTT; CDR3 protein: CASSLGQVGVANEKLFF
clone size: .; D gene: .; V gene: TRBV7-2; J gene: TRBJ1-3; CDR3 DNA: TGTGCCAGCAGCCGTATGGGGAGGCCCTTAGTATCTGGAAACACCATATATTTT; CDR3 protein: CASSRMGRPLVSGNTIYF
clone size: .; D gene: .; V gene: TRBV2; J gene: TRBJ1-1; CDR3 DNA: TGTGCCAGCAACAGGGTAATGAACACTGAAGCTTTCTTT; CDR3 protein: CASNRVMNTEAFF
clone size: once; D gene: .; V gene: TRBV19; J gene: TRBJ2-7; CDR3 DNA: TGTGCCAGTAGTATGGACAGATGGTACGAGCAGTACTTC; CDR3 protein: CASSMDRWYEQYF
clone size: .; D gene: TRBD2; V gene: TRBV4-1; J gene: TRBJ2-5; CDR3 DNA: TGCGCCAGCAGCCAAGAACCGACTAGCGGGTTCCGAGAGACCCAGTACTTC; CDR3 protein: CASSQEPTSGFRETQYF
clone size: .; D gene: TRBD1; V gene: TRBV27; J gene: TRBJ1-5; CDR3 DNA: TGTGCCAGCAGTTTATCAGCAGGGGGCGATCAGCCCCAGCATTTT; CDR3 protein: CASSLSAGGDQPQHF
clone size: .; D gene: .; V gene: TRBV7-8; J gene: TRBJ1-2; CDR3 DNA: TGTGCCAGCAGCTTAGGTTTTAGGCAGGGCTATGGCTACACCTTC; CDR3 protein: CASSLGFRQGYGYTF
clone size: .; D gene: TRBD1; V gene: TRBV25-1; J gene: TRBJ1-1; CDR3 DNA: TGTGCCAGCAGTGTAACAGGGGTGAACACTGAAGCTTTCTTT; CDR3 protein: CASSVTGVNTEAFF
clone size: few; D gene: TRBD1; V gene: TRBV2; J gene: TRBJ2-1; CDR3 DNA: TGTGCCAGCAGTGACAGGACAGGGTTTTCGGGTGAGCAGTTCTTC; CDR3 protein: CASSDRTGFSGEQFF
clone size: .; D gene: .; V gene: TRBV10-3; J gene: TRBJ2-3; CDR3 DNA: TGTGCCATCAGTGATTTTGGGCTAGCCGCAGATACGCAGTATTTT; CDR3 protein: CAISDFGLAADTQYF
clone size: .; D gene: .; V gene: TRBV7-7; J gene: TRBJ1-5; CDR3 DNA: TGTGCTAGCAGCTTAGGGGAGGATCAGCCCCAGCATTTT; CDR3 protein: CASSLGEDQPQHF
clone size: .; D gene: TRBD1; V gene: TRBV5-1; J gene: TRBJ1-6; CDR3 DNA: TGCGCCAGCAGCTTGGCCGGGACAGGGAATTCACCCCTCCACTTT; CDR3 protein: CASSLAGTGNSPLHF
clone size: .; D gene: .; V gene: TRBV7-9; J gene: TRBJ2-1; CDR3 DNA: TGTGCCAGCAGCTTAGGACTAGGCAATGAGCAGTTCTTC; CDR3 protein: CASSLGLGNEQFF
clone size: .; D gene: .; V gene: TRBV18; J gene: TRBJ2-2; CDR3 DNA: TGTGCCAGCTCACCACGTACGGGCACCGGGGAGCTGTTTTTT; CDR3 protein: CASSPRTGTGELFF
clone size: .; D gene: .; V gene: TRBV7-3; J gene: TRBJ1-1; CDR3 DNA: TGTGCCAGCAGCTTAACCCCCAGAAACACTGAAGCTTTCTTT; CDR3 protein: CASSLTPRNTEAFF
clone size: .; D gene: TRBD1; V gene: TRBV5-1; J gene: TRBJ1-5; CDR3 DNA: TGCGCCAGCAGCATGGAGGGACAGGGACATCAGCCCCAGCATTTT; CDR3 protein: CASSMEGQGHQPQHF
clone size: .; D gene: TRBD1; V gene: TRBV19; J gene: TRBJ1-1; CDR3 DNA: TGTGCCAGTAGGGACAGGGGAAACACTGAAGCTTTCTTT; CDR3 protein: CASRDRGNTEAFF
clone size: .; D gene: .; V gene: TRBV24-1; J gene: TRBJ1-1; CDR3 DNA: TGTGCCACCACTCTGGGGGGGAACACTGAAGCTTTCTTT; CDR3 protein: CATTLGGNTEAFF
clone size: few; D gene: .; V gene: TRBV25-1; J gene: TRBJ1-5; CDR3 DNA: TGTGCCAGCAGTGAGGGAAGCGGTCAGCCCCAGCATTTT; CDR3 protein: CASSEGSGQPQHF
clone size: .; D gene: TRBD1; V gene: TRBV24-1; J gene: TRBJ1-3; CDR3 DNA: TGTGCCACCAGTGATTTGGACGAGACAGGGCCTGGAAACACCATATATTTT; CDR3 protein: CATSDLDETGPGNTIYF